The clone carrying this T cell receptor beta chain was counted only a few times. The antigen remains unidentified. Every isolated RNA sample was fully reverse transcribed, so sequencing captured expressed TCRB transcripts. Sequenced by immunoSEQ multiplex PCR; TCRdb stores in-frame clones only, minus some. The repertoire holds roughly 260,000 clones, with approximately 10% as singletons. This entry is derived from a study of beta chain features in type 1 diabetes. General observations from the study: Within each of all four CD4+ subsets, Type 1 diabetes patients had TCRB CDR3s that were moderately but significantly shorter.

The germline gives CDR1 LGHNA, CDR2 YNFKEQ. There are 16 residues in the CDR3. The V gene end was trimmed by 0 bases and the J gene end by 2 bases; junction bases not matched to a gene: 5. Isolation of CD4+ naive, central memory, regulatory and stem cell-like memory cells was achieved by sorting via CD45RO/CCR7/CD25/CD127/CD95/CD27. Sequencing was done on a sample of naive CD4+ T cells from blood. The chain carries TRBV4-2 and TRBJ2-3; 7 bases fit TRBD2. The sequence was collected from a man aged 25-45 years with type 1 diabetes. The CDR3 DNA follows: TGTGCCAGCAGCCAAGAGTTGGCGGGGGACACAGATACGCAGTATTTT. It encodes CASSQELAGDTDTQYF.